This T cell receptor beta chain was identified in a study of blood T cell repertoires in COVID-19. Source study methods: Amplified reference gene primers provided the basis for estimating nucleated cell counts. Sequencing was performed with immunoSEQ multiplex PCR; in TCRdb, only in-frame clones are kept and a portion is missing. D and trimming were read from the DNA, whereas the V and J calls and clone size are those reported in that table. The sample holds around 330,000 clones, about nine tenths seen once. Participants were aged about 18 to 89 years, lived in over 20 US areas, and enrolled virtually. Clinical history as reported by participants underpinned cohort assignment. In Cohort 3, a recovered donor had either two negative PCRs, clearance, or symptom resolution. The sample comprised PBMCs or T cells enriched from blood (not recorded which). The receptor was derived from a man aged 55 to 70 who had recovered from COVID-19.

CDR3 region: CASSVAGGGEETQYF. The CDR3 DNA reads TGTGCCAGCAGCGTGGCGGGAGGAGGTGAGGAGACCCAGTACTTC. J is TRBJ2-5 and V is TRBV9; 8 bases fit TRBD2. This CDR3 is built from 15 residues. V lost 2 bases and J lost 5; bases outside the gene matches: 8. CDR1 and CDR2 (germline): SGDLS, YYNGEE.